This T cell receptor beta chain was recorded in a study of blood T cell repertoires in COVID-19. Across the whole study: T cells, B-cell-depleted T cells, or PBMCs supplied cDNA or gDNA.

Authors' analysis steps: Reference gene primer amplification gave nucleated cell count estimates. The table came from immunoSEQ multiplex PCR; TCRdb's copy has only in-frame clones and leaves some out. The DNA was the basis for D and trimming; V, J and clone size are from that table. The repertoire holds roughly 380,000 clones, with roughly 90% as singletons. This CDR3 contains 14 residues. With 2 bases clipped from V and 5 bases from J, the junction kept 5 bases outside the gene matches. CDR1 and CDR2 from the germline V gene are MNHEY and SMNVEV (reference sequence). Seattle enrolled patients during active infection and tracked them longitudinally.

The sample was peripheral blood. The V gene is TRBV27, the J gene TRBJ2-5; 7 bases align to TRBD2. The sequence came from a woman in her forties with COVID-19, enrolled during active disease. The CDR3 nucleotides read TGTGCCAGCAGTTTAAGCGGGATAACGGAGACCCAGTACTTC. Protein sequence: CASSLSGITETQYF.